The TCR beta chain described here comes from a study of PD-L1 blockade in urothelial cancer. Overall study: Analysis of the blood was performed 3 weeks (second dose) and 6 weeks after treatment start.

As to this clone: The same CDR3 arises from other DNA sequences in this sample as well.

Germline V gene data show CDR1 as SGHRS and CDR2 as YFSETQ. The CDR3 totals 14 residues. V lost 4 bases, J lost 3 bases, and 4 bases stayed unmatched. A total of 1 to 8 samples per patient were collected pretreatment and on-treatment. Clones were sequenced by immunoSEQ multiplex PCR, and TCRdb holds only the in-frame ones, with some missing. The sample includes over 45,000 clones, around nine tenths of them seen just once. The chain employs TRBV5-1 and TRBJ1-3; the match to TRBD1 covers 7 bases. Sequenced material: PBMCs, taken around atezolizumab (anti-PD-L1) treatment. This sequence was found in a man between 60 and 75 years old with urothelial cancer. The CDR3 DNA reads TGCGCCAGCAGCCCTGGGACAGTTGGAAACACCATATATTTT. It yields the protein CASSPGTVGNTIYF.